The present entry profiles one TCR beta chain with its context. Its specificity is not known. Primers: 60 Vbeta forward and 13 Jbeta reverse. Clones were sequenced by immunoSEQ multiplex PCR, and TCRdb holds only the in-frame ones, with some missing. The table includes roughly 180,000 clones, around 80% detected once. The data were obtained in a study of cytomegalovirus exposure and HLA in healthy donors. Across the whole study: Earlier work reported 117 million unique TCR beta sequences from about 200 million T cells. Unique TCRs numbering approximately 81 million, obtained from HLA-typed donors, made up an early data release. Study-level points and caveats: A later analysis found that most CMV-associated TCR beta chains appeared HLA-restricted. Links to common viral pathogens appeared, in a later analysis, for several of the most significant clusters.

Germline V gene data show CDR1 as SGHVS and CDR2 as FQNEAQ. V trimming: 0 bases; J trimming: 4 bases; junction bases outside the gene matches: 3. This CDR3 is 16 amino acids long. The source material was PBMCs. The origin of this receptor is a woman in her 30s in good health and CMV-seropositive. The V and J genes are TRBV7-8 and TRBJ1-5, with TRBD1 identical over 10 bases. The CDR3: CASSLADRGFNQPQHF. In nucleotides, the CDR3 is TGTGCCAGCAGCTTAGCGGACAGGGGGTTTAATCAGCCCCAGCATTTT.